Shown below are 6 T cell receptor beta chains from a single sample sequenced in a study of a mutant IDH1 vaccine in newly diagnosed glioma. Assay: immunoSEQ multiplex PCR; the TCRdb copy retains only in-frame clones and omits some. The sample consists of around 25,000 clones, approximately 70% of them appearing once. Noted time point: week 11, during vaccination. Mutant IDH1 20-mer peptide, at 300 ug, made up each vaccine dose, with topical imiquimod. For these receptors, no antigen is known. Sample: peripheral blood mononuclear cells (PBMCs), taken from a glioma patient whose treatment included an IDH1 peptide vaccine. All receptors come from a man aged 18 to 30 with glioma. Some clones in this sample may be carry-over from other donors' samples.

V and J are TRBV4-3 and TRBJ2-7; TRBD2 might be the D (5 bases). This CDR3 has 14 residues. Per the germline V gene, CDR1 is LGHNA and CDR2 is YSLEER. The V and J ends lost 1 base and 3 bases respectively, with 10 bases between them. In nucleotides, the CDR3 is TGCGCCAGCAGCCAAGGGCAGCGGAGCTACGAGCAGTACTTC. It codes for CASSQGQRSYEQYF.

The chain links TRBV27 to TRBJ2-3; no definite D call. CDR1 is MNHEY and CDR2 is SMNVEV in the germline V gene (reference sequence). The CDR3 covers 12 residues. Trimming took off 8 bases at V and 6 bases at J, with 12 bases between the two ends. The CDR3 sequence is CASGPTVDTQYF. The CDR3 coding sequence is TGTGCCAGCGGCCCGACGGTGGATACGCAGTATTTT.

V is TRBV5-1 and J is TRBJ2-3; 7 bases map to TRBD2. The CDR3 length is 16 residues. V dropped 0 bases and J dropped 2; count of bases not matched to a gene: 6. Germline CDR1 is SGHRS and CDR2 is YFSETQ. The CDR3 sequence is CASSLAAGVATDTQYF. The CDR3 DNA reads as TGCGCCAGCAGCTTGGCTGCGGGGGTCGCCACAGATACGCAGTATTTT.

This clone appeared a single time. The chain employs TRBV7-9 and TRBJ2-6; no clear D gene. Germline CDR1 is SEHNR and CDR2 is FQNEAQ (reference sequence). The CDR3 has 18 amino acids. Trimming took 5 bases from V and 0 from J, leaving 17 bases between them. CDR3 in amino acids: CASSHRTTGFSGANVLTF. CDR3 nucleotides: TGTGCCAGCAGCCATCGGACGACCGGATTCTCTGGGGCCAACGTCCTGACTTTC.

This clone was seen more than once but under ten times. The J gene is TRBJ1-1, the V gene TRBV7-9, with a possible D match to TRBD1 (5 bases). From germline, CDR1 is SEHNR and CDR2 FQNEAQ (reference sequence). V shed 2 bases and J shed 5 bases, with 15 bases lying between them. This CDR3 has 15 amino acids. CDR3 in DNA: TGTGCCAGCAGCTTACACGGGGGAGGGATGACTGAAGCTTTCTTT. Translation gives CASSLHGGGMTEAFF.

The chain uses TRBV7-8 and TRBJ2-7; D possibly corresponds to TRBD1 (6 bases). CDR1 and CDR2 from the germline V gene are SGHVS and FQNEAQ. The CDR3 loop spans 12 amino acids. Trimming pared 10 bases from V and 1 base from J, leaving 11 bases between. In DNA, the CDR3 is TGTGCCACCGAGGACAGTTCCTACGAGCAGTACTTC. This translates into CATEDSSYEQYF.